These 18 T cell receptor beta chains were all obtained from the same sample, sequenced in a study of CD8 T cells in Susac syndrome. After extraction with the RNeasy kit, 0.5 to 1 ug of the RNA was reverse transcribed using random hexamers. MiXCR was run by TCRdb on the immunoSEQ multiplex PCR reads, yielding one entry per CDR3 protein. Of about 170,000 distinct CDR3 sequences listed, 95% to 96% are singletons. The sequenced sample was CD4+ T cells from PBMCs. The receptors come from a human donor with Susac syndrome.

This chain joins TRBV28 and TRBJ2-7; D is perhaps TRBD1 (6 bases). Germline CDR1 is MDHEN and CDR2 is SYDVKM. This CDR3 has 14 residues. Trimming cost V 3 bases and J 3 bases, with 12 bases left between them. CDR3 in amino acids: CASSFKPDSYEQYF. Here the CDR3 DNA reads TGTGCCAGCAGTTTCAAACCGGACAGCTACGAGCAGTACTTC.

This rearrangement joins TRBV23-1 to TRBJ2-3; the D call may be TRBD1 or TRBD2 (6 bases each). TRBV23-1 is noted as an ORF with a role that remains uncertain. The CDR3 length is 14 residues. V lost 6 bases, J lost 2 bases, and 12 bases lay in between. CDR3 residues: CASRLEGDTDTQYF. DNA for the CDR3: TGCGCCAGCAGACTGGAGGGGGACACAGATACGCAGTATTTT.

The V gene is TRBV7-9, the J gene TRBJ2-1; 11 nucleotides match TRBD1. The CDR3 is 15 residues long. Germline V lookup: CDR1 SEHNR, CDR2 FQNEAQ (reference sequence). The V and J ends lost 3 bases and 9 bases, in that order; junction bases with no gene match: 7. The CDR3 bases are TGTGCCAGCAGCTTGACGGACAGGGGGCTAAGTGAGCAGTTCTTC. Its protein is CASSLTDRGLSEQFF.

The chain joins TRBV30 to TRBJ2-7, with 11 bases fitting TRBD2. The CDR3 is made up of 16 amino acids. With V trimmed by 3 bases and J by 3 bases, 10 bases remained unmatched. The germline V gene encodes CDR1 GTSNPN and CDR2 SVGIG (reference sequence). The CDR3 DNA reads TGTGCCTGGAGGACTAGCGGGGTGGGAGGGGACTACGAGCAGTACTTC. Translated, it gives CAWRTSGVGGDYEQYF.

The chain employs TRBV30 and TRBJ2-3; 11 nucleotides line up with TRBD2. J lost 5 bases, V lost 5 bases, and 9 bases had no gene match. Germline V gives CDR1 GTSNPN, CDR2 SVGIG (reference sequence). CDR3 size: 15 residues. The CDR3 nucleotides read TGTGCCTGGGGGGGCAAAGGACTAGCGGGAGATACGCAGTATTTT. Translating it yields CAWGGKGLAGDTQYF.

This clonotype was recorded a few times. The chain uses TRBV6-5 and TRBJ2-5; 9 bases map to TRBD1. J gave up 3 bases and V 4 bases, and 6 bases lay outside the gene matches. Germline V gives CDR1 MNHEY, CDR2 SVGAGI. The CDR3 covers 15 residues. DNA of the CDR3: TGTGCCAGCAGTTCGAAGGGACAGGGTGAAGAGACCCAGTACTTC. Amino acids: CASSSKGQGEETQYF.

The chain uses TRBV9 and TRBJ2-3; 7 bases map to TRBD2. The CDR3 extends over 16 amino acids. Germline CDR1 is SGDLS and CDR2 is YYNGEE. V gave up 2 bases and J gave up 5 bases; unmatched junction bases: 11. DNA for the CDR3: TGTGCCAGCAGCGTGGACCCGGGGGGAAGAGGAGATACGCAGTATTTT. It encodes CASSVDPGGRGDTQYF.

This chain uses TRBV5-4 with TRBJ1-2; D unclear. The CDR3 loop spans 13 amino acids. Germline assignment: CDR1 SGHNT and CDR2 YYREEE (reference sequence). Deletions cut 1 base from V and 8 bases from J, with 12 bases between. CDR3 region: CASSLPLGNGYTF. In DNA form, the CDR3 reads TGTGCCAGCAGCTTGCCCTTGGGGAACGGCTACACCTTC. Combining the CDR3 with reference TRBV5-4 and TRBJ1-2 gives the whole variable domain ETGVTQSPTHLIKTRGQQVTLRCSSQSGHNTVSWYQQALGQGPQFIFQYYREEENGRGNFPPRFSGLQFPNYSSELNVNALELDDSALYLCASSLPLGNGYTFGSGTRLTVV.

DNA for the CDR3: TGTGCCAGCAGCCAAGCGCTAGCGGGGTCGGATACGCAGTATTTT. Residues: CASSQALAGSDTQYF. This rearrangement joins TRBV3-1 to TRBJ2-3; 9 nucleotides line up with TRBD2. The V segment lost 1 base and the J segment 6 bases; nucleotides outside the gene matches: 5. The germline gives CDR1 LGHDT, CDR2 YNNKEL (reference sequence). This CDR3 comprises 15 residues.

This clonotype was counted once. The rearrangement uses TRBV7-9 and TRBJ2-5; 14 nucleotides align to TRBD2. After removal of 6 bases from V and 1 base from J, the junction contained 7 bases not matched to a gene. From germline, CDR1 is SEHNR and CDR2 FQNEAQ (reference sequence). This CDR3 region has 17 residues. This chain's CDR3 is CASSSGLAGVVQETQYF. The CDR3 DNA sequence: TGTGCCAGCAGTTCGGGACTAGCGGGAGTCGTCCAAGAGACCCAGTACTTC.

The chain recombines TRBV4-1 with TRBJ2-2, with D tentatively TRBD1 or TRBD2 (6 bases each). The germline gives CDR1 MGHRA, CDR2 YSYEKL. The CDR3 is 16 amino acids. Trimming shortened V by 0 bases and J by 8 bases, and 16 bases separated the two germline ends. In DNA, the CDR3 is TGCGCCAGCAGCCAAGATGAAGGTCGGGGGCCGGGGGAGCTGTTTTTT. This sequence encodes CASSQDEGRGPGELFF.

The V and J genes are TRBV4-2 and TRBJ2-1; no reliable D call. The CDR3 sequence is 17 residues long. Germline loops: CDR1 LGHNA, CDR2 YNFKEQ. V was trimmed by 0 bases and J by 0 bases, leaving 12 bases between them. CDR3 residues: CASSQDVSGSSYNEQFF. CDR3 DNA sequence: TGTGCCAGCAGCCAAGATGTTTCAGGAAGCTCCTACAATGAGCAGTTCTTC.

The sample holds one count of this clonotype. The rearrangement uses TRBV30 and TRBJ2-1, with 10 bases aligning to TRBD2. This CDR3 is built from 12 residues. Germline CDR1 GTSNPN, CDR2 SVGIG (reference sequence). Trimming took 2 bases from V and 13 from J; bases not matched to a gene: 5. The CDR3 spells CAWSRSGRGQFF. For the CDR3, the DNA is TGTGCCTGGAGTAGGAGCGGGAGGGGCCAGTTCTTC.

The rearrangement joins TRBV5-1 to TRBJ2-2; TRBD1 aligns across 8 bases. The length of the CDR3 is 14 residues. Losses at the gene ends were 8 bases for V and 4 bases for J; bases not matched to a gene: 7. From germline, CDR1 is SGHRS and CDR2 YFSETQ. The CDR3 nucleotides are TGCGCCAGTGCGCAGGGGGCGCCCACCGGGGAGCTGTTTTTT. This codes for CASAQGAPTGELFF.

CDR3 nucleotide sequence: TGCGCCAGCAGCTTGTACGTCGGACTAGCGGAACAAGAGACCCAGTACTTC. It is translated as CASSLYVGLAEQETQYF. V is TRBV5-1 and J is TRBJ2-5; 10 positions agree with TRBD2. V shed 1 base, J shed 2 bases, and the junction held 8 bases outside the gene matches. Per the germline V gene, CDR1 is SGHRS and CDR2 is YFSETQ. The CDR3 spans 17 residues.

This sequence joins TRBV7-8 and TRBJ2-7, with a weak D call TRBD1 (5 bases). Trimming shortened V by 1 base and J by 7 bases, and 17 bases separated the two germline ends. The germline V gene encodes CDR1 SGHVS and CDR2 FQNEAQ. The CDR3 totals 15 residues. The CDR3 region has the DNA TGTGCCAGCAGCTTAGGAACAGGATCTCACTCGGAGCAGTACTTC. It specifies CASSLGTGSHSEQYF.

This sequence joins TRBV30 and TRBJ1-2; 9 nucleotides align to TRBD1. The CDR3 has 14 amino acids. CDR1 is GTSNPN, CDR2 SVGIG, per germline (reference sequence). Trimming cost V 4 bases and J 8 bases; bases outside gene matches: 11. CDR3: CAWNTGTGSGGYTF. The CDR3 coding sequence is TGTGCCTGGAACACCGGGACAGGGTCTGGCGGCTACACCTTC.

The chain has TRBV15 and TRBJ1-1; a possible D gene is TRBD1 (6 bases). V was clipped by 9 bases and J by 4 bases, with 15 bases between them. CDR1 LNHNV and CDR2 YYDKDF come from the germline V gene (reference sequence). There are 13 residues in the CDR3. CDR3 sequence (DNA): TGTGCCACAGGGGTAGGGGGTGGCACTGAAGCTTTCTTT. Its translation: CATGVGGGTEAFF.